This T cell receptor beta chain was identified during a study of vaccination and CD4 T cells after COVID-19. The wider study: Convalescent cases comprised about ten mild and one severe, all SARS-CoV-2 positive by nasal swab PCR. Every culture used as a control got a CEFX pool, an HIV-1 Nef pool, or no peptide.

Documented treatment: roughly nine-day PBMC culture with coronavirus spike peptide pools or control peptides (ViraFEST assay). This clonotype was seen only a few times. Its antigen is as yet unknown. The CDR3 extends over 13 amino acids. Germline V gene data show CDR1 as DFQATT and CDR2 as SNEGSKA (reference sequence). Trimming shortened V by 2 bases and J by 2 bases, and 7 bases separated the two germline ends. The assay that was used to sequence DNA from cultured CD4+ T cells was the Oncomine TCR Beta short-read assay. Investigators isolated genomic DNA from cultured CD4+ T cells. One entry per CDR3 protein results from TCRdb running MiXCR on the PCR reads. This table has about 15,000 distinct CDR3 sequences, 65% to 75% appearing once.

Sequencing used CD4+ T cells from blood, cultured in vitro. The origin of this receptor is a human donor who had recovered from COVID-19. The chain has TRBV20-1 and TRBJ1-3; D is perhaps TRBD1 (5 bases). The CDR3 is CSARKGAGNTIYF. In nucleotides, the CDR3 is TGCAGTGCTAGAAAAGGGGCTGGAAACACCATATATTTT.